This is a list of T cell receptor beta chains from one sample in a study of blood T cell repertoires in COVID-19. TCRdb's copy holds only in-frame clones and misses some; the assay was immunoSEQ multiplex PCR. The sample yields approximately 290,000 clones, roughly four fifths seen once. Sequenced input: peripheral blood. The receptors derive from a person aged 70 to 79 with COVID-19, enrolled during active disease. Both conserved end residues are trimmed from each CDR3. A D gene is named only where the DNA matches it firmly.

TRBV19 | TRBD1 | ASSTRDRGSFF
TRBV30 | TRBD2 | AWSKLARYNEQF
TRBV2 | - | ASRAGSGANVLT
TRBV2 | - | ASLENSYNEQF
TRBV19 | TRBD1 | ASSTPGQGSLGEQY
TRBV6-5 | TRBD2 | ASSSTSGPWNEQF
TRBV6-1 | - | ASSEPRAGSYGYT
TRBV5-8 | - | ASSLGLQGNQPQH
TRBV7-3 | TRBD1 | ASSLTGTGPDTQY
TRBV13 | - | ASSLAPTGRAYNEQF
TRBV30 | TRBD1 | ARGQGDYGYT
TRBV3-1/TRBV3-2 | - | ASSRYGSPLH
TRBV19 | TRBD1 | ASSDRVAEAF
TRBV5-1 | - | ASSETASGANVLT
TRBV28 | TRBD1 | ASSKPQGMGNQPQH
TRBV5-1 | - | ASSSKSQGGELF
TRBV4-3 | TRBD1 | ASSQNTGGGDTQY
TRBV4-3 | - | ASSQNSGPTGANVLT
TRBV9 | TRBD2 | ASSVTSGYNEQF
TRBV7-6 | TRBD2 | ASSQGLAESTDTQY
TRBV25-1 | - | ASSELGSRGQTDTQY
TRBV10-3 | TRBD1 | AISSDRGRIQPQH
TRBV18 | - | ASSPELQETQY
TRBV2 | - | ASSTAQDNYGYT
TRBV30 | - | AWSVFAGWTEQF
TRBV5-1 | - | ASSPWTPVRETQY
TRBV7-2 | - | ASSRELGQPTDTQY
TRBV6-2/TRBV6-3 | - | ASSRRHLTGHQPQH
TRBV4-1 | TRBD2 | ASSRYRLAGVGTYEQY
TRBV7-2 | - | ASSLGADTGELF
TRBV4-1 | TRBD2 | ASSQWGGTTTGELF
TRBV6-5 | - | ASLDRTYEQY
TRBV28 | TRBD1 | ASRGDSSNYGYT